The text below deals with one T cell receptor beta chain. What it binds is unknown. The source of the sample is a study of Ad26.COV2.S vaccination and SARS-CoV-2 variants. The wider study: This donor came from the COV1001 trial of Ad26.COV2.S. Study-wide results and limits: Once vaccination had occurred, spike-specific CD8+ and CD4+ T cell responses reportedly showed substantial breadth.

This sample's treatment: 15 to 20 received Ad26.COV2.S at low or high dose, single or two shots; about 5 received placebo; per-sample allocation not given. The samples were gathered on day 63 after the first injection of vaccine or placebo. Boston hosted the donor, who was an adult aged 18-55 years. The repertoire was sequenced with immunoSEQ multiplex PCR; TCRdb's copy has only in-frame clones and lacks some. The repertoire holds under 550,000 clones, with more than 75% as singletons. The input for sequencing was peripheral blood, taken in a trial of Ad26.COV2.S vaccine versus placebo. The receptor was derived from a person between 18 and 60 years old who received the Ad26.COV2.S COVID-19 vaccine or a placebo.

The CDR3, as DNA: TGTGCCAGTAGTATAGAAGGGACTAGCGGGGGTTACGAGCAGTACTTC. Its translation: CASSIEGTSGGYEQYF. The V gene is TRBV19, the J gene TRBJ2-7; 14 nucleotides align to TRBD2. CDR1 and CDR2 (germline): LNHDA, SQIVND (reference sequence). The CDR3 runs to 16 residues. The V segment lost 0 bases and the J segment 4 bases; nucleotides outside the gene matches: 2.